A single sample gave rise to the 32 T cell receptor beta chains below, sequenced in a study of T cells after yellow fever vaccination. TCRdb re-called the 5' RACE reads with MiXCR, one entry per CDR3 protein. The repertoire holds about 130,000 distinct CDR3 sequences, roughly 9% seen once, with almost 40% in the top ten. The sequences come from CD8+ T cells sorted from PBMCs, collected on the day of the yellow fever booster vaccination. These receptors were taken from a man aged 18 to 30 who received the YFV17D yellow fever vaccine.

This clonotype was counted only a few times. The CDR3 here is CASSYPQLAISGELFF. Written as DNA, the CDR3 is TGTGCCAGCAGTTACCCCCAACTGGCTATTAGCGGGGAGCTGTTTTTT. V gene TRBV6-2 or TRBV6-3 combines with J gene TRBJ2-2; no firm D call. Per germline, CDR1 MNHEY and CDR2 SVGEGT. Trimming left V 2 bases short and J 7 bases short, with 17 bases between. The CDR3 has 16 amino acids.

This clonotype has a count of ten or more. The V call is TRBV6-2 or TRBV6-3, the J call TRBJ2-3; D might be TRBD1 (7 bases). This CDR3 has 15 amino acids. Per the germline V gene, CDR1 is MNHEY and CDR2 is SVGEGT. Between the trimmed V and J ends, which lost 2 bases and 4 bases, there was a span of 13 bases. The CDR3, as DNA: TGTGCCAGCAGTTACACCCAGGGGGGTGCAGATACGCAGTATTTT. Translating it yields CASSYTQGGADTQYF.

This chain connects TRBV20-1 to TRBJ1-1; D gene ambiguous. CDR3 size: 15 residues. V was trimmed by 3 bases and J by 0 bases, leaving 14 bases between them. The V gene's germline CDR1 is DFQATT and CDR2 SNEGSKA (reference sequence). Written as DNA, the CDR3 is TGCAGTGCTAGGGATGTCGGGTACCTGAACACTGAAGCTTTCTTT. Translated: CSARDVGYLNTEAFF.

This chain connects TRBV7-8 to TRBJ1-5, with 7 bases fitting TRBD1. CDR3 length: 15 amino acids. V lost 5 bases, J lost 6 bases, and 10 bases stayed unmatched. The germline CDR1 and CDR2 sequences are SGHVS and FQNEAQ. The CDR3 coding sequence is TGTGCCAGCAGCAATTCCGGGACAGTGTCTCAGCCCCAGCATTTT. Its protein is CASSNSGTVSQPQHF. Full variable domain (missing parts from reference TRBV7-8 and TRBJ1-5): GAGVSQSPRYKVAKRGQDVALRCDPISGHVSLFWYQQALGQGPEFLTYFQNEAQLDKSGLPSDRFFAERPEGSVSTLKIQRTQQEDSAVYLCASSNSGTVSQPQHFGDGTRLSIL.

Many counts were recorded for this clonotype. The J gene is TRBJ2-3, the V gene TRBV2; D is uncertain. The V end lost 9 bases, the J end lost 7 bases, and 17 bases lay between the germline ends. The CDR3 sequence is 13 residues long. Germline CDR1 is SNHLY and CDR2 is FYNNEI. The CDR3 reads CASQTRAQNTQYF. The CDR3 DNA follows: TGTGCCAGTCAAACAAGGGCCCAAAATACGCAGTATTTT. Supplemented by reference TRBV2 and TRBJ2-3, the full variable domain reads EPEVTQTPSHQVTQMGQEVILRCVPISNHLYFYWYRQILGQKVEFLVSFYNNEISEKSEIFDDQFSVERPDGSNFTLKIRSTKLEDSAMYFCASQTRAQNTQYFGPGTRLTVL.

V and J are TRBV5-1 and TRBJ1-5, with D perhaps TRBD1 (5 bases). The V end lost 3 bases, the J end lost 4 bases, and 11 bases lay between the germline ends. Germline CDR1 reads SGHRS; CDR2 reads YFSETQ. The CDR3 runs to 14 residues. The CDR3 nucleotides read TGCGCCAGCAGCTACAACGGGGGGAATCAGCCCCAGCATTTT. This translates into CASSYNGGNQPQHF.

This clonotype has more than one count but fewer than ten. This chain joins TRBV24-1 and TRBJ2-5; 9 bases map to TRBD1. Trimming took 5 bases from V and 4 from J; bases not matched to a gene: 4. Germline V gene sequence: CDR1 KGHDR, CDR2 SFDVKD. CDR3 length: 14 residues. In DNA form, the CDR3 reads TGTGCCACCAGTGCCGTACAGGGGGCAGAGACCCAGTACTTC. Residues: CATSAVQGAETQYF.

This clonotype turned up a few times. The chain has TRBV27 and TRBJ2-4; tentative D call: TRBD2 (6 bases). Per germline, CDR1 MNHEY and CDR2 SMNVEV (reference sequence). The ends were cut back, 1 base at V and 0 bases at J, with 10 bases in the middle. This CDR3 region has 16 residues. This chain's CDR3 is CASSLYLGLAKNIQYF. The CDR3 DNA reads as TGTGCCAGCAGTTTATACCTGGGACTAGCCAAAAACATTCAGTACTTC.

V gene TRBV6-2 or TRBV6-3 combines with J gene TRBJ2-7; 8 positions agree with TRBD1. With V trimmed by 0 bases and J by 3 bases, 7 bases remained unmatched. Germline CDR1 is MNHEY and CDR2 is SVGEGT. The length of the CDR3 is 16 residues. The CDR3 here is CASSYSIDRGGYEQYF. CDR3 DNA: TGTGCCAGCAGTTACTCGATTGACAGGGGAGGCTACGAGCAGTACTTC.

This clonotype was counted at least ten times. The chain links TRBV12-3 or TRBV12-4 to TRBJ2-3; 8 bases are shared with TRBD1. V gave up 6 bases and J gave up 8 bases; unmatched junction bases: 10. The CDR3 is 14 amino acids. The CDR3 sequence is CASRGHYDRGTQYF. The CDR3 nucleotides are TGTGCCAGCAGGGGTCATTACGACAGGGGTACGCAGTATTTT.

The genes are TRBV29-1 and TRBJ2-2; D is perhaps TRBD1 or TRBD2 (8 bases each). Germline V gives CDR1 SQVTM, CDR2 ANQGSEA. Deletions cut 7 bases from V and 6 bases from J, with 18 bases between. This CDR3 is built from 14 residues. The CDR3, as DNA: TGCAGCGGGGGCGACAGGGGACTAGCCGGGGAGCTGTTTTTT. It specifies CSGGDRGLAGELFF.

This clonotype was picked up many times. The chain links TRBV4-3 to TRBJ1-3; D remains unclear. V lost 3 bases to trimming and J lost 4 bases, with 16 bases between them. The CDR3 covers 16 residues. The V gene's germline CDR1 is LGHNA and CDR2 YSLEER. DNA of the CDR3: TGCGCCAGCAGCCAGGATGGACTCGCCGGAGGAAACACCATATATTTT. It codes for CASSQDGLAGGNTIYF.

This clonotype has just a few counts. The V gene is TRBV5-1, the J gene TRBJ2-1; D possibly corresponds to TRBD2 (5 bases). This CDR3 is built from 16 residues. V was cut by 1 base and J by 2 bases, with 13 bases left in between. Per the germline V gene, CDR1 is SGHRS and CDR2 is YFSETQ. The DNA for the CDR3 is TGCGCCAGCAGCTTGAGGCTAGCTGGGGCCTACAATGAGCAGTTCTTC. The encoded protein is CASSLRLAGAYNEQFF.

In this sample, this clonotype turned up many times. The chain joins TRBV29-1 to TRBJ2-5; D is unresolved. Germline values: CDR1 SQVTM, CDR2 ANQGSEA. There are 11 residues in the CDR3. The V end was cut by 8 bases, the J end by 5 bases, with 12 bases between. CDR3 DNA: TGCAGCCTCGATTGGGGTGAGACCCAGTACTTC. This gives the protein CSLDWGETQYF.

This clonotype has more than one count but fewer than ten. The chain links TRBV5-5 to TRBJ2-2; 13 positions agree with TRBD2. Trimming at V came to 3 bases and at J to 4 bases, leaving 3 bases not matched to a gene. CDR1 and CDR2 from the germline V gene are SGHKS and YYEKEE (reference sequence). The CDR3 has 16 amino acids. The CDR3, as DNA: TGTGCCAGCAGCTCGGGACTAGCGGGGTTCACCGGGGAGCTGTTTTTT. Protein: CASSSGLAGFTGELFF.

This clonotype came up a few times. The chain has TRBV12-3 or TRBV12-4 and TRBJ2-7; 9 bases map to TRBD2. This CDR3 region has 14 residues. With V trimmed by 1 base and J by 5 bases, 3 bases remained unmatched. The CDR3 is CASSLGGGADEQYV. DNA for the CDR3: TGTGCCAGCAGTTTAGGCGGGGGGGCTGACGAGCAGTACGTC.

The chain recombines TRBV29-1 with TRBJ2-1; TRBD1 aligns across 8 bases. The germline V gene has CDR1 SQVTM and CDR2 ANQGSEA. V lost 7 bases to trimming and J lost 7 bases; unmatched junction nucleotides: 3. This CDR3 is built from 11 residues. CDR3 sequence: CSGGQVNEQFF. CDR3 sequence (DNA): TGCAGCGGGGGACAGGTAAATGAGCAGTTCTTC.

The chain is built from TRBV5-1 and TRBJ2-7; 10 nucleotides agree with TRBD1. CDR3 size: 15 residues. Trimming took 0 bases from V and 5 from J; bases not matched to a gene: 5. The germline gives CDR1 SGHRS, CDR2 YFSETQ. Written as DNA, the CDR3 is TGCGCCAGCAGCTTGGAGGGACAGGGGTTCGACGAGCAGTACGTC. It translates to CASSLEGQGFDEQYV.

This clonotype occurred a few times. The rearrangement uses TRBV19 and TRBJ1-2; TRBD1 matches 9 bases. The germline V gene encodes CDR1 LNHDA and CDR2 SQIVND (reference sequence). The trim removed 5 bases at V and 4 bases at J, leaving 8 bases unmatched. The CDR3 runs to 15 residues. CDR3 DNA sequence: TGTGCCAGTAGTCCCTGGGACAGGGCGACCTATGGCTACACCTTC. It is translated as CASSPWDRATYGYTF.

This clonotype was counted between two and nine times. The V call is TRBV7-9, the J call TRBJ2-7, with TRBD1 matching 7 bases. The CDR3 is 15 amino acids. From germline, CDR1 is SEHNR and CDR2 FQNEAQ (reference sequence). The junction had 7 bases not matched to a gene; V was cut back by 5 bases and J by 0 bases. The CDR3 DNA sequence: TGTGCCAGCAGCATAGACAGGGCGAGCTCCTACGAGCAGTACTTC. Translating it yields CASSIDRASSYEQYF.

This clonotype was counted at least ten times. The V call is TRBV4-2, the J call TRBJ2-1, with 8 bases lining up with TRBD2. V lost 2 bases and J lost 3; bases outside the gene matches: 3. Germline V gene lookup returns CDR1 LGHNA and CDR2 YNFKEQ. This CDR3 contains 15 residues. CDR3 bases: TGTGCCAGCAGCCAATTGCGGGGGGACTACAATGAGCAGTTCTTC. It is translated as CASSQLRGDYNEQFF.

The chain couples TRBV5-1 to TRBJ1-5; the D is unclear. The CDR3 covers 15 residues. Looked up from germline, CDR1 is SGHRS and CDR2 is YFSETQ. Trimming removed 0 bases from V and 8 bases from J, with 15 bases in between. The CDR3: CASSLEGRVTEPQHF. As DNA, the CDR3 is TGCGCCAGCAGCTTGGAGGGCCGGGTAACAGAGCCCCAGCATTTT.

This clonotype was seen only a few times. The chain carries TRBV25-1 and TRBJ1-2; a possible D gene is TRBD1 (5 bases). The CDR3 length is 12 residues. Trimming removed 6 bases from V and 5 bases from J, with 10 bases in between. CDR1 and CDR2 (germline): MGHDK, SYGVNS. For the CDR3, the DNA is TGTGCCAGCAGCCCAGGGACGTATGGCTACACCTTC. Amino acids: CASSPGTYGYTF.

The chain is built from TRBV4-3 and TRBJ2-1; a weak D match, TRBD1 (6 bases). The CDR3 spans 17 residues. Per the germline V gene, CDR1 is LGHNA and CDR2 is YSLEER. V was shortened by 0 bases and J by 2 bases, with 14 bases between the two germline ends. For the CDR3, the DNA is TGCGCCAGCAGCCAAGACGCCTCCCAGGGGCCCTACAATGAGCAGTTCTTC. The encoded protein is CASSQDASQGPYNEQFF.

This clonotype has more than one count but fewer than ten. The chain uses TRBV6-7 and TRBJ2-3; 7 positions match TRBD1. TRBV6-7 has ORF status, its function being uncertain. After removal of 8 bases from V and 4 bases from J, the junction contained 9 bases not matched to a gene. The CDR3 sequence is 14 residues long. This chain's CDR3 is CASLIGGSPDTQYF. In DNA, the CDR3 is TGTGCCAGCCTCATAGGGGGCTCCCCAGATACGCAGTATTTT.

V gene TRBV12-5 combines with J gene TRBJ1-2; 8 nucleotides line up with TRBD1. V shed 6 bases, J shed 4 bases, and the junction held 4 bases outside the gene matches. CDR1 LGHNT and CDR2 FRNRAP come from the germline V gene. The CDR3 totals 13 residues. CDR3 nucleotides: TGTGCTAGTGGAACGGGACAGGCCTATGGCTACACCTTC. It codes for CASGTGQAYGYTF.

CDR3 sequence reads: CASSFGFLPPNNEQFF. CDR3 sequence (DNA): TGTGCCAGCAGCTTTGGGTTTCTCCCCCCAAACAATGAGCAGTTCTTC. This chain joins TRBV7-8 and TRBJ2-1; D gene unclear. The V gene lost 3 bases and the J gene lost 5 bases, with 17 bases spanning the gap. The CDR3 contains 16 residues. From germline, CDR1 is SGHVS and CDR2 FQNEAQ.

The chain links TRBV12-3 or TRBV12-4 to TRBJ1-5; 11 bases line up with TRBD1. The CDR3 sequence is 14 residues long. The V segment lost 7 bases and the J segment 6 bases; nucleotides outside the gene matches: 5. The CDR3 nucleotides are TGTGCCAGCACCCCGGACAGGGGGCTTCAGCCCCAGCATTTT. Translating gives CASTPDRGLQPQHF.

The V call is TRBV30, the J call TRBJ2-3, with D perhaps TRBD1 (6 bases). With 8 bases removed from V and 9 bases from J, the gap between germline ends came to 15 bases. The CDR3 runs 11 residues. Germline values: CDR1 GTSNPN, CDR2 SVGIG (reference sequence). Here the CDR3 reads CAGDTRRTQYF. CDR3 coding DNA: TGTGCCGGGGACACCCGGCGGACGCAGTATTTT.

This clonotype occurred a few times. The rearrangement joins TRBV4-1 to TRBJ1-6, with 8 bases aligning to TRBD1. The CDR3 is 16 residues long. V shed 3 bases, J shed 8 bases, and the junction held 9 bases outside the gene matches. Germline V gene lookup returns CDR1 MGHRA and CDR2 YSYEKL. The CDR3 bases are TGCGCCAGCAGCCACGTCGGACAGGGTTTTGATTCACCCCTCCACTTT. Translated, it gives CASSHVGQGFDSPLHF.

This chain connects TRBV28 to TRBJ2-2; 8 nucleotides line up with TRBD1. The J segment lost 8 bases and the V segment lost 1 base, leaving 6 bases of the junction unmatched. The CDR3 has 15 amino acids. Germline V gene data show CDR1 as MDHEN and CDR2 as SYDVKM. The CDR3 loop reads CASSLLQGALGELFF. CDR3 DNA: TGTGCCAGCAGTTTATTGCAGGGGGCTTTAGGGGAGCTGTTTTTT.

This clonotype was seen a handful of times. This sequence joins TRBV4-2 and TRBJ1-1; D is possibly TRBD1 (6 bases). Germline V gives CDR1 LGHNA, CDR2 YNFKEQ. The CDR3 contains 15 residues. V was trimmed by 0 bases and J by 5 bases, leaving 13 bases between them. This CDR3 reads CASSQDAGVRTEAFF. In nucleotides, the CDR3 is TGTGCCAGCAGCCAAGATGCAGGGGTGAGGACTGAAGCTTTCTTT.